This T cell receptor (beta chain) was identified during a study of monozygotic twins with inflammatory bowel disease. TCRdb reprocessed the 5' RACE reads, with one entry per CDR3 protein and no DNA. This sample's clone table lists some 400,000 distinct CDR3 sequences. Per germline, CDR1 DFQATT and CDR2 SNEGSKA (reference sequence). The CDR3 sequence is 13 residues long. This sequence joins TRBV20-1 and TRBJ2-7; TCRdb outputs TRBD2, but without DNA this stays unchecked. The specimen sequenced was blood. This TCR derives from a human donor with ulcerative colitis or Crohn's disease, or a healthy co-twin of an affected twin (not recorded which). This CDR3 is CSPWTSGIHEQYF.